This T cell receptor beta chain comes out of a study of blood T cell repertoires in COVID-19. The method was immunoSEQ multiplex PCR; TCRdb's version includes in-frame clones alone and lacks a portion of them. This sample has 45,000 to 55,000 clones; around 90% occur once, and the top ten carry 6.5% to 8%. This clonotype originated in a man between 50 and 59 years old with active COVID-19. Sequences were obtained from peripheral blood.

CDR3 DNA: TGTGCCAGCAGTTTATTTGGGACAGCCTACGAGCAGTACTTC. It codes for CASSLFGTAYEQYF. The chain uses TRBV27 and TRBJ2-7, with 7 bases that match TRBD1. With 1 base clipped from V and 2 bases from J, the junction kept 2 bases outside the gene matches. Germline lookup yields CDR1 MNHEY and CDR2 SMNVEV (reference sequence). This CDR3 contains 14 residues.